What follows describes a single T cell receptor (beta chain). How the authors handled the data: Reference gene primer amplification gave estimated nucleated cell counts. The data were produced by immunoSEQ multiplex PCR, yet TCRdb's version contains in-frame clones alone and is incomplete. The V and J calls and clone size come from that table; D and trimming were worked out from the DNA. The sample records about 150,000 clones, 80% being singletons. The data originate from a study of blood T cell repertoires in COVID-19. This clonotype originated in a woman in her forties or fifties with acute or convalescent COVID-19. The sequenced sample consisted of peripheral blood.

The CDR3 is CASTDSARGGPQHF. DNA for the CDR3: TGTGCCAGCACCGATTCTGCCAGGGGTGGGCCCCAGCATTTT. The V and J genes are TRBV2 and TRBJ1-5; weak D call: TRBD1 (6 bases). Trimming took off 7 bases at V and 9 bases at J, with 19 bases between the two ends. The CDR3 is 14 amino acids. CDR1 SNHLY and CDR2 FYNNEI come from the germline V gene.